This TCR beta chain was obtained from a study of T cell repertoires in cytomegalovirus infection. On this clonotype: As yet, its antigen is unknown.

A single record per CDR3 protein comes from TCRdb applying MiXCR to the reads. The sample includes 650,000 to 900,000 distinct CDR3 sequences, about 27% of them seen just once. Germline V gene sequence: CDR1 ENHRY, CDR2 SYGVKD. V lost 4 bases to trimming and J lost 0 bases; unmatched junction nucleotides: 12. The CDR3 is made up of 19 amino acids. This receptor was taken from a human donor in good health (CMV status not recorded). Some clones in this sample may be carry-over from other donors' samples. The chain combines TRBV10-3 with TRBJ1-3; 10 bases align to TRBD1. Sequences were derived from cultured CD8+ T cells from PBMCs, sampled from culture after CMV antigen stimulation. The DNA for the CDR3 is TGTGCCATCAGTGTCCCGGGACAGGGGAACAGGGACTCTGGAAACACCATATATTTT. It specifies CAISVPGQGNRDSGNTIYF.